This record covers a single T cell receptor (beta chain). The sample comes from a study of blood T cell repertoires in COVID-19. Study in general: COVID-19 samples from acute and convalescent phases originated in the United States, Italy and Spain.

Profiling relied on immunoSEQ multiplex PCR, and the TCRdb table lists in-frame clones only, not all of them. The table has hundreds of thousands of clones, 85% to 90% seen once. The CDR3 extends over 19 amino acids. Germline trimming cut 0 bases from V and 3 bases from J; bases unmatched to any gene: 8. CDR1 is SGHRS and CDR2 is YFSETQ in the germline V gene. The clonotype comes from a woman between 45 and 60 years old who had recovered from COVID-19. V usage is TRBV5-1 and J usage is TRBJ2-3; 15 bases map to TRBD2. The sample consisted of PBMCs or T cells enriched from blood (not recorded which). This CDR3 reads CASSLEGLAGGPGTDTQYF. Written as DNA, the CDR3 is TGCGCCAGCAGCTTGGAAGGACTAGCGGGAGGGCCGGGGACAGATACGCAGTATTTT.